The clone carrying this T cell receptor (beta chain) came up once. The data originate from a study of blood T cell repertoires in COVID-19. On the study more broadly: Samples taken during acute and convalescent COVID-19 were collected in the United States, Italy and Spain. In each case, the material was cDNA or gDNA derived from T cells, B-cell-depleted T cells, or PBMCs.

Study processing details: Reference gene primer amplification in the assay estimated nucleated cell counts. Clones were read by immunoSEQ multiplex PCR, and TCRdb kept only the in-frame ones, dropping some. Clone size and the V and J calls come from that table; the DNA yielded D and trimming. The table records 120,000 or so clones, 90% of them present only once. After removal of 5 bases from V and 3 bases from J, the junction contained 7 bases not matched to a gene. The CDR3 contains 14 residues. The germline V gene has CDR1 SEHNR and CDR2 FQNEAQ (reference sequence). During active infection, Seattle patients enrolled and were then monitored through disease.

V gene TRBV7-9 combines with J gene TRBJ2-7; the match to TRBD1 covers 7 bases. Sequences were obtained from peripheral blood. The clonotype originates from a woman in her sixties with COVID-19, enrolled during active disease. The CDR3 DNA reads TGTGCCAGCAGCCCAAAGGGACAGAGCTACGAGCAGTACTTC. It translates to CASSPKGQSYEQYF.